This T cell receptor beta chain was recorded in a study of cytomegalovirus exposure and HLA in healthy donors. On the study more broadly: Genetic ancestry analysis placed under 90% of the 400 or so donors that were genotyped in the Caucasian-associated cluster.

This CDR3 has 17 amino acids. With 4 bases clipped from V and 0 bases from J, the junction kept 9 bases outside the gene matches. From germline, CDR1 is MDHEN and CDR2 SYDVKM. In regard to this clone: Antigen: not known.

Study-wide findings and caveats: HLA-A and HLA-B allele assignments for most subjects were reportedly predicted accurately using TCR beta sequences. Earlier findings revealed that most TCR beta V segments proved productive either about 87% or about 30% of the time. Rare sequences made up most TCRs, while some public TCRs were found in many donors.

Vbeta (60) and Jbeta (13) primers were used in the PCR. Profiling relied on immunoSEQ multiplex PCR, and the TCRdb table lists in-frame clones only, not all of them. The sample carries around 150,000 clones, around 75% recorded once. Sample: PBMCs. The chain is built from TRBV28 and TRBJ1-5; 7 nucleotides match TRBD1. This receptor was taken from a human donor in good health. The CDR3 sequence is CASSSRTGPVSNQPQHF. The CDR3 nucleotides read TGTGCCAGCAGTTCCAGGACAGGCCCGGTTAGCAATCAGCCCCAGCATTTT.